Listed here are 31 T cell receptor beta chains from one sample, sequenced in a study of shared clonotypes between healthy human individuals. Assay: immunoSEQ multiplex PCR; the TCRdb copy retains only in-frame clones and omits some. Of fewer than 1.6 million clones listed, just under 99% were seen once; the top ten hold around 0.38%. Input material: naive CD4+ T cells sorted from blood. Subset meaning: CD45RA+ positively selected. The origin of the receptors is a young man in good health.

CDR3 DNA sequence: TGTGCCAGCAGCATCCCGGGAGATAGGTCCGGGGAGCTGTTTTTT. Amino acids: CASSIPGDRSGELFF. The chain links TRBV7-9 to TRBJ2-2, with a weak D call TRBD2 (6 bases). The CDR3 length is 15 residues. Germline V lookup: CDR1 SEHNR, CDR2 FQNEAQ (reference sequence). Trimming pared 5 bases from V and 6 bases from J, leaving 16 bases between.

This chain connects TRBV5-1 to TRBJ1-4; maybe TRBD1 (6 bases). Germline CDR1 SGHRS, CDR2 YFSETQ. This CDR3 comprises 14 residues. Deletions cut 2 bases from V and 8 bases from J, with 13 bases between. CDR3 coding DNA: TGCGCCAGCAGCTTATCAGGGGCTAGGGAAAAACTGTTTTTT. This gives the protein CASSLSGAREKLFF.

The chain is built from TRBV7-8 and TRBJ2-7, with 8 bases matching TRBD1. The CDR3 totals 19 residues. V was clipped by 4 bases and J by 6 bases; unmatched bases: 23. Germline CDR1 reads SGHVS; CDR2 reads FQNEAQ. CDR3 sequence reads: CASSSSRPSFQDRAAEQYF. Here the CDR3 DNA reads TGTGCCAGCAGCTCAAGCAGGCCTTCCTTTCAGGACAGGGCAGCCGAGCAGTACTTC. Drawing the rest from reference TRBV7-8 and TRBJ2-7, the complete variable domain is GAGVSQSPRYKVAKRGQDVALRCDPISGHVSLFWYQQALGQGPEFLTYFQNEAQLDKSGLPSDRFFAERPEGSVSTLKIQRTQQEDSAVYLCASSSSRPSFQDRAAEQYFGPGTRLTVT.

This chain connects TRBV9 to TRBJ2-7; 8 positions match TRBD1. The length of the CDR3 is 12 residues. The V gene's germline CDR1 is SGDLS and CDR2 YYNGEE. After removal of 4 bases from V and 6 bases from J, the junction contained 3 bases not matched to a gene. CDR3 sequence (DNA): TGTGCCAGCAGCACCGGGACAGGCGAGCAGTACTTC. The encoded protein is CASSTGTGEQYF.

V is TRBV7-3 and J is TRBJ2-2; D uncertain. Trimming stripped 5 bases from V and 6 bases from J, with 13 bases between. The CDR3 is made up of 14 amino acids. Looked up from germline, CDR1 is SGHTA and CDR2 is FQGTGA. The DNA of the CDR3 is TGTGCCAGCAGCATAGGGAAGGTGCCCGGGGAGCTGTTTTTT. Amino acid sequence: CASSIGKVPGELFF.

The V and J genes are TRBV11-2 and TRBJ2-7, with D tentatively TRBD1 (5 bases). Between the trimmed V and J ends, which lost 1 base and 1 base, there was a span of 14 bases. CDR1 SGHAT and CDR2 FQNNGV come from the germline V gene. The CDR3 contains 16 residues. The CDR3 nucleotides read TGTGCCAGCAGCTTAGTATCAGGGCGGTTGTCCTACGAGCAGTACTTC. This encodes CASSLVSGRLSYEQYF.

This sequence joins TRBV7-8 and TRBJ2-1, with D maybe TRBD2 (5 bases). The germline V gene encodes CDR1 SGHVS and CDR2 FQNEAQ. The CDR3 is 16 amino acids. V lost 5 bases and J lost 1, with 15 bases in between. CDR3 bases: TGTGCCAGCAGCCCCGGTTCCCGGGGTTCCTACAATGAGCAGTTCTTC. Translating it yields CASSPGSRGSYNEQFF.

The chain combines TRBV7-3 with TRBJ1-5; D gene ambiguous. CDR3 length: 13 residues. Trimming took 6 bases from V and 3 from J, leaving 9 bases between them. The germline gives CDR1 SGHTA, CDR2 FQGTGA. The CDR3 coding sequence is TGTGCCAGCAGTCCGGCGGTCAATCAGCCCCAGCATTTT. Translating gives CASSPAVNQPQHF.

V and J are TRBV6-5 and TRBJ2-1; TRBD2 agrees at 8 bases. Losses at the gene ends were 9 bases for V and 1 base for J; bases not matched to a gene: 8. The germline gives CDR1 MNHEY, CDR2 SVGAGI. This CDR3 has 15 residues. The chain's CDR3 is CASTPGGGSYNEQFF. The CDR3, as DNA: TGTGCCAGTACTCCCGGGGGGGGGTCCTACAATGAGCAGTTCTTC.

In the case of this clone: The sample holds other DNA sequences that translate to the same CDR3. The chain couples TRBV7-9 to TRBJ1-4; a possible D gene is TRBD1 (5 bases). Germline V lookup: CDR1 SEHNR, CDR2 FQNEAQ (reference sequence). The CDR3 has 14 amino acids. Between the trimmed V and J ends, which lost 4 bases and 5 bases, there was a span of 11 bases. In nucleotides, the CDR3 is TGTGCCAGCAGCTCCCGGGGACTAAATGAAAAACTGTTTTTT. Amino acids: CASSSRGLNEKLFF.

This sequence joins TRBV2 and TRBJ2-2; weak D call: TRBD2 (6 bases). CDR1 is SNHLY and CDR2 is FYNNEI in the germline V gene. The V end was cut by 5 bases, the J end by 0 bases, with 16 bases between. The CDR3 spans 17 residues. CDR3: CASSPHPPSANTGELFF. For the CDR3, the DNA is TGTGCCAGCAGTCCACACCCGCCTAGCGCGAACACCGGGGAGCTGTTTTTT.

V and J are TRBV25-1 and TRBJ2-2; the D gene is possibly TRBD2 (6 bases). CDR3 length: 15 amino acids. V was clipped by 7 bases and J by 3 bases, with 15 bases between them. Per germline, CDR1 MGHDK and CDR2 SYGVNS. CDR3 nucleotide sequence: TGTGCCAGCACCCTGGGGACTGGGGACACCGGGGAGCTGTTTTTT. Its translation is CASTLGTGDTGELFF.

The chain is built from TRBV28 and TRBJ1-5; 8 positions agree with TRBD1. This CDR3 spans 16 amino acids. The germline V gene encodes CDR1 MDHEN and CDR2 SYDVKM. The V gene end was trimmed by 5 bases and the J gene end by 2 bases; junction bases not matched to a gene: 8. CDR3 loop: CASSRDRWVRNQPQHF. The CDR3, as DNA: TGTGCCAGCAGTCGGGACAGGTGGGTACGCAATCAGCCCCAGCATTTT.

This clone was seen a single time. This chain uses TRBV7-6 with TRBJ2-2; 12 bases align to TRBD1. J gave up 14 bases and V 1 base, and 2 bases lay outside the gene matches. Per germline, CDR1 SGHVS and CDR2 FNYEAQ. This CDR3 spans 13 amino acids. CDR3 protein: CASSLGDRGRLFF. CDR3 nucleotide sequence: TGTGCCAGCAGCTTAGGGGACAGGGGGCGACTGTTTTTT.

With respect to this clone: Different DNA sequences within this sample yield the same CDR3. CDR3 residues: CASRSTYEQYF. The DNA for the CDR3 is TGTGCCAGCAGAAGCACCTACGAGCAGTACTTC. The chain couples TRBV28 to TRBJ2-7; D gene ambiguous. Per the germline V gene, CDR1 is MDHEN and CDR2 is SYDVKM. The CDR3 is made up of 11 amino acids. Between the trimmed V and J ends, which lost 6 bases and 2 bases, there was a span of 5 bases.

This chain connects TRBV4-3 to TRBJ2-1; TRBD2 aligns across 8 bases. J was trimmed by 8 bases and V by 1 base; bases with no gene match: 4. CDR3 length equals 14 residues. Germline V gene sequence: CDR1 LGHNA, CDR2 YSLEER. The DNA of the CDR3 is TGCGCCAGCAGCCAAGCGGGAGGGCTGGATGAGCAGTTCTTC. Its translation is CASSQAGGLDEQFF.

The chain employs TRBV5-3 and TRBJ1-4; D not certain. TRBV5-3 is marked as an open reading frame, function uncertain. V lost 1 base and J lost 6, with 16 bases in between. The CDR3 extends over 16 amino acids. The CDR3 protein is CARSLSSRPDYEKLFF. For the CDR3, the DNA is TGTGCCAGAAGCTTGTCATCCCGTCCCGACTATGAAAAACTGTTTTTT.

This chain links TRBV5-6 with TRBJ1-4, with D perhaps TRBD1 (5 bases). Trimming took 0 bases from V and 8 from J, leaving 11 bases between them. Looked up from germline, CDR1 is SGHDT and CDR2 is YYEEEE. CDR3 size: 14 residues. The CDR3 here is CASSLGGSIEKLFF. The CDR3 DNA sequence: TGTGCCAGCAGCTTGGGGGGGTCAATCGAAAAACTGTTTTTT. Variable domain in full (rest from reference TRBV5-6 and TRBJ1-4): DAGVTQSPTHLIKTRGQQVTLRCSPKSGHDTVSWYQQALGQGPQFIFQYYEEEERQRGNFPDRFSGHQFPNYSSELNVNALLLGDSALYLCASSLGGSIEKLFFGSGTQLSVL.

V and J are TRBV7-6 and TRBJ2-1; 14 bases line up with TRBD2. V was clipped by 5 bases and J by 8 bases; unmatched bases: 20. There are 20 residues in the CDR3. Per germline, CDR1 SGHVS and CDR2 FNYEAQ. Here the CDR3 reads CASSPGRLAGGPKIPHEQFF. The CDR3 bases are TGTGCCAGCAGCCCTGGCCGACTAGCGGGAGGGCCGAAGATCCCCCATGAGCAGTTCTTC.

The chain joins TRBV29-1 to TRBJ2-5, with D possibly being TRBD2 (5 bases). Trimming shortened V by 4 bases and J by 5 bases, and 11 bases separated the two germline ends. Germline values: CDR1 SQVTM, CDR2 ANQGSEA. This CDR3 has 12 amino acids. The CDR3 reads CSVGGSYETQYF. CDR3 coding DNA: TGCAGCGTTGGTGGGAGCTACGAGACCCAGTACTTC.

The CDR3 here is CASSLEASETYEQYF. CDR3 in DNA: TGTGCCAGCAGCTTAGAAGCTAGCGAAACCTACGAGCAGTACTTC. The V gene is TRBV11-2, the J gene TRBJ2-7; D might be TRBD2 (6 bases). Per germline, CDR1 SGHAT and CDR2 FQNNGV. V lost 0 bases, J lost 2 bases, and 11 bases lay in between. The CDR3 totals 15 residues.

This clone was seen once. The sample carries other DNA sequences with the same CDR3. The chain is built from TRBV28 and TRBJ2-7; a possible D gene is TRBD2 (6 bases). Trimming removed 6 bases at V and 0 bases at J, with 6 bases between. CDR3 length: 12 amino acids. Germline lookup yields CDR1 MDHEN and CDR2 SYDVKM. CDR3 sequence (DNA): TGTGCCAGCAGGCGGGACTCCTACGAGCAGTACTTC. This codes for CASRRDSYEQYF.

The chain couples TRBV6-5 to TRBJ1-4; D uncertain. Germline assignment: CDR1 MNHEY and CDR2 SVGAGI. Between the trimmed V and J ends, which lost 8 bases and 4 bases, there was a span of 11 bases. The CDR3 has 13 residues. The CDR3 nucleotides are TGTGCCAGCGCCCCTTCCGATAATGAAAAACTGTTTTTT. Protein product: CASAPSDNEKLFF.

The chain uses TRBV28 and TRBJ2-7, with D maybe TRBD2 (5 bases). The CDR3 runs to 15 residues. Germline V lookup: CDR1 MDHEN, CDR2 SYDVKM. The germline V and J ends were trimmed by 7 bases and 2 bases, with 18 bases remaining between them. Here the CDR3 DNA reads TGTGCCAGCACGGGCGGACTGAGACTTACCTACGAGCAGTACTTC. Its protein is CASTGGLRLTYEQYF.

This clone was counted a single time. The rearrangement uses TRBV7-8 and TRBJ1-5; D remains ambiguous. This CDR3 is 16 amino acids long. The germline V and J ends were trimmed by 1 base and 7 bases, with 17 bases remaining between them. Germline CDR1 reads SGHVS; CDR2 reads FQNEAQ. The CDR3 reads CASSLVRRLEGQPQHF. In DNA, the CDR3 is TGTGCCAGCAGCTTAGTACGAAGGTTAGAGGGACAGCCCCAGCATTTT.

As regards this clone: This sample also contains other DNA sequences that code for the same CDR3. The chain has TRBV7-6 and TRBJ1-1; D gene ambiguous. The CDR3 is 13 residues long. The V gene's germline CDR1 is SGHVS and CDR2 FNYEAQ. The ends were cut back, 2 bases at V and 4 bases at J, with 8 bases in the middle. CDR3 sequence: CASSLSGVTEAFF. CDR3 coding DNA: TGTGCCAGCAGCTTAAGCGGGGTCACTGAAGCTTTCTTT. The full variable domain, with the rest looked up from reference TRBV7-6 and TRBJ1-1, is GAGVSQSPRYKVTKRGQDVALRCDPISGHVSLYWYRQALGQGPEFLTYFNYEAQQDKSGLPNDRFSAERPEGSISTLTIQRTEQRDSAMYRCASSLSGVTEAFFGQGTRLTVV.

This sequence joins TRBV7-3 and TRBJ2-7; TRBD2 is a possible D gene (5 bases). The V and J ends lost 5 bases and 5 bases respectively, with 16 bases between them. Germline V gives CDR1 SGHTA, CDR2 FQGTGA. The CDR3 runs 14 residues. DNA of the CDR3: TGTGCCAGCAGCCTTCGAACAGAGAGGGACGAGCAGTACTTC. It codes for CASSLRTERDEQYF. Supplemented by reference TRBV7-3 and TRBJ2-7, the full variable domain reads GAGVSQTPSNKVTEKGKYVELRCDPISGHTALYWYRQSLGQGPEFLIYFQGTGAADDSGLPNDRFFAVRPEGSVSTLKIQRTERGDSAVYLCASSLRTERDEQYFGPGTRLTVT.

V is TRBV6-1 and J is TRBJ1-5, with 8 positions matching TRBD1. The CDR3 consists of 15 residues. V lost 1 base to trimming and J lost 1 base; unmatched junction nucleotides: 0. CDR1 and CDR2 from the germline V gene are MNHNS and SASEGT. CDR3 residues: CASSEDRGSNQPQHF. The CDR3 bases are TGTGCCAGCAGTGAAGACAGGGGGAGCAATCAGCCCCAGCATTTT.

The chain uses TRBV4-1 and TRBJ2-1; D unresolved. Trimming shortened V by 6 bases and J by 8 bases, and 14 bases separated the two germline ends. CDR3 size: 13 residues. CDR1 and CDR2 from the germline V gene are MGHRA and YSYEKL. CDR3 sequence (DNA): TGCGCCAGCAGTCCATATTGGGTGGATGAGCAGTTCTTC. Encoded protein: CASSPYWVDEQFF.

As for this clone: Other DNA sequences of this sample code for an identical CDR3. The V call is TRBV18, the J call TRBJ2-7, with 9 bases aligning to TRBD2. V was clipped by 4 bases and J by 0 bases; unmatched bases: 1. Germline CDR1 KGHSH, CDR2 LQKENI. CDR3 length: 14 amino acids. The CDR3, as DNA: TGTGCCAGCTCACGAGCGGGAGGCTCCTACGAGCAGTACTTC. This codes for CASSRAGGSYEQYF. The whole variable domain, filled in from reference TRBV18 and TRBJ2-7, reads NAGVMQNPRHLVRRRGQEARLRCSPMKGHSHVYWYRQLPEEGLKFMVYLQKENIIDESGMPKERFSAEFPKEGPSILRIQQVVRGDSAAYFCASSRAGGSYEQYFGPGTRLTVT.

The chain links TRBV4-3 to TRBJ1-2; TRBD1 matches at 9 bases. Trimming at V came to 2 bases and at J to 5 bases, leaving 3 bases not matched to a gene. The germline CDR1 and CDR2 sequences are LGHNA and YSLEER. The CDR3 length is 14 residues. The CDR3 bases are TGCGCCAGCAGCCAATTCGGACAGGGGTATGGCTACACCTTC. Amino acids: CASSQFGQGYGYTF.